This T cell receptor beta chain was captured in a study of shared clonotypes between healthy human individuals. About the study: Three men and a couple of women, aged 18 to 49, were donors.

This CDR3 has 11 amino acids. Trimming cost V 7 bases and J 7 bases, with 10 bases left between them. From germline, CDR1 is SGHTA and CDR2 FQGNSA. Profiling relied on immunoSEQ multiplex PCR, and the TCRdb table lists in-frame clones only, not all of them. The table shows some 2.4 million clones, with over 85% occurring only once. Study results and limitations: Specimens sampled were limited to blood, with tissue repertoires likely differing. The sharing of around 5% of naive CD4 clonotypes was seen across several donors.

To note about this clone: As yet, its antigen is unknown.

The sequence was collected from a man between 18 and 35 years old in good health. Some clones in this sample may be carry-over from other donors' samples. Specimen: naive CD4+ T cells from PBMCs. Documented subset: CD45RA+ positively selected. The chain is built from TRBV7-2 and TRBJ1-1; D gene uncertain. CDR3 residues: CASTLRYEAFF. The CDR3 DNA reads TGTGCCAGCACCTTGAGATATGAAGCTTTCTTT.